This T cell receptor (beta chain) comes out of a study of T cell responses to AZD1222 COVID-19 vaccine. Points from the study as a whole: With two AZD1222 doses given, Spike-specific TCR breadth and depth both rose. Spike-wide vaccine-associated CD4 TCRs dominated at 160-218 and 743-854. Repertoires were collected only later (after the peak T cell response had occurred).

Analyses pooled second doses at about 4 or about 12 weeks. The junction had 4 bases not matched to a gene; V was cut back by 0 bases and J by 5 bases. CDR1 is SGHRS, CDR2 YFSETQ, per germline. The CDR3 runs 16 residues. Data came from immunoSEQ multiplex PCR; TCRdb stores just in-frame clones and leaves some out. Of approximately 80,000 clones in the sample, 70% to 90% were seen once. To note about this clone: Its antigen is still unknown.

V and J are TRBV5-1 and TRBJ2-1; 11 positions match TRBD1. The TCR was taken from an adult who received the AZD1222 COVID-19 vaccine. The sequencing here drew on peripheral blood, taken 28 days after the second AZD1222 dose. The CDR3 DNA sequence: TGCGCCAGCAGCTTGGCCGGGACAGGGGGGGACAATGAGCAGTTCTTC. Its protein product is CASSLAGTGGDNEQFF. The entire variable domain, with the rest obtained from reference TRBV5-1 and TRBJ2-1, is as follows: KAGVTQTPRYLIKTRGQQVTLSCSPISGHRSVSWYQQTPGQGLQFLFEYFSETQRNKGNFPGRFSGRQFSNSRSEMNVSTLELGDSALYLCASSLAGTGGDNEQFFGPGTRLTVL.